This T cell receptor (beta chain) was identified in a study of molecular identifiers for immune sequencing clone quantification. Study-level findings and limits: The study reportedly detected spiked Jurkat TCR RNA from one cell among around 1 million naive cells.

Sorting defined naive CD8 T cells as CD8+CD4-CCR7+CD45RA+. Making the bulk TCR libraries relied on previously described methods and listed TCR primers. Each CDR3 protein gets one entry after TCRdb re-called the PCR reads with MiXCR. The sample lists tens of thousands of distinct CDR3 sequences; 17% were seen once. The CDR3 sequence is 12 residues long. Germline V gene lookup returns CDR1 MGHDK and CDR2 SYGVNS. J gave up 10 bases and V 6 bases, and 8 bases lay outside the gene matches. This clonotype came up many times. Its antigen is currently unknown. This chain connects TRBV25-1 to TRBJ1-2; the match to TRBD1 covers 7 bases. This TCR was sampled from a human donor in good health. Some libraries in this study had Jurkat cell RNA spiked in. Sequencing was performed on naive CD8+ T cells from blood, with Jurkat cell RNA spiked in. Subset indicated: FACS-sorted CD8+CD4-CCR7+CD45RA+ naive T cells. As DNA, the CDR3 is TGTGCCAGCAGCCCGACAGGGACCGACTACACCTTC. The encoded protein is CASSPTGTDYTF.